A selection of T cell receptor beta chains follows, all from one sample in a study of blood T cell repertoires in COVID-19. The data were produced by immunoSEQ multiplex PCR, yet TCRdb's version contains in-frame clones alone and is incomplete. The data show about 170,000 clones, more than 75% seen once. What was sequenced was peripheral blood. The source of these receptors is a man between 18 and 35 years old with COVID-19, enrolled during active disease. Both conserved end residues are part of each CDR3. A D gene is named only where the DNA matches it firmly. Where a row states a size, it is once, few, many or the class of an expanded clone; other rows omit it.

>TRBD2|TRBV28|TRBJ2-2|-
TGTGCCAGCAGTTTGGCAGGGGTTGGTAGCGGGAGGCGGTCCGGGGAGCTGTTTTTT
CASSLAGVGSGRRSGELFF
>TRBD1|TRBV19|TRBJ2-7|-
TGTGCCAGTAGTTTAAGGACAGGGGGCTCTTGGGAGCAGTACTTC
CASSLRTGGSWEQYF
>TRBD1|TRBV12-5|TRBJ2-1|-
TGTGCTAGTGGTTTGGTATCAGGGACAGTCCCTTGGTCTTCCGACAATGAGCAGTTCTTC
CASGLVSGTVPWSSDNEQFF
>TRBD2|TRBV9|TRBJ2-7|-
TGTGCCAGCAGCGTAGGACTAGCGGGAGGCTTTTACGAGCAGTACTTC
CASSVGLAGGFYEQYF
>-|TRBV30|TRBJ1-2|-
TGTGCCTGGACTCGGGTTTCATGGAGTGGCTACACCTTC
CAWTRVSWSGYTF
>TRBD2|TRBV11-2|TRBJ2-7|-
TGTGCCAGCAGCTTATATGACAGCGGGGACGAGCAGTACTTC
CASSLYDSGDEQYF
>-|TRBV10-3|TRBJ2-1|-
TGTGCCATCAGTGAGATTAGTGGACTTTCTAATGAGCAGTTCTTC
CAISEISGLSNEQFF
>TRBD1|TRBV5-4|TRBJ1-1|once
TGTGCCAGCAGCTTGCAGGGGGGGAACACTGAAGCTTTCTTT
CASSLQGGNTEAFF
>TRBD2|TRBV15|TRBJ2-3|-
TGTGCCACCAGCACGACTAGCGGGGGGGATACGCAGTATTTT
CATSTTSGGDTQYF
>-|TRBV6-5|TRBJ2-7|-
TGTGCCAGCAGTCACCTTCCCAGGGGGGTCCACGAGCAGTACTTC
CASSHLPRGVHEQYF
>TRBD2|TRBV7-2|TRBJ2-7|once
TGTGCCAGCAGCCCCCCTTTAGCGGGAGTTGGCGAGCAGTACTTC
CASSPPLAGVGEQYF
>TRBD2|TRBV27|TRBJ2-4|-
TGTGCCAGCAGTCTTTCGACTAGCGCGGCCAAAAACATTCAGTACTTC
CASSLSTSAAKNIQYF
>-|TRBV7-9|TRBJ2-1|-
TGTGCCAGCAGCGCCCTTCGTCAGAGGTCCTACAATGAGCAGTTCTTC
CASSALRQRSYNEQFF
>-|TRBV11-3|TRBJ2-7|-
TGTGCCAGCAGCTTAGAAGGCACAGGGCCCTACGAGCAGTACTTC
CASSLEGTGPYEQYF
>-|TRBV5-3|TRBJ2-2|-
TGTGCCAGAAGCTTGTATACTGGGCAGCTGTTTTTT
CARSLYTGQLFF
>TRBD2|TRBV11-2|TRBJ2-3|-
TGTGCCAGCAGCTTAGTCCTAGCGGGAGGGGCAGATACGCAGTATTTT
CASSLVLAGGADTQYF
>-|TRBV4-3|TRBJ2-7|-
TGCGCCAGCAGCCAAGTATTCCTCGACGAGCAGTACTTC
CASSQVFLDEQYF
>TRBD2|TRBV24-1|TRBJ2-7|-
TGTGCCACCAGTGATTTATTAGCGGGAGGGCCCCCATACGAGCAGTACTTC
CATSDLLAGGPPYEQYF
>TRBD1|TRBV19|TRBJ2-7|-
TGTGCCAGTAGTCCCCGGACAGGGGGCGAGCAGTACTTC
CASSPRTGGEQYF
>-|TRBV29-1|TRBJ2-7|-
TGCAGCGTCCCTTCCGACAGAAGCTCCTACGAGCAGTACTTC
CSVPSDRSSYEQYF
>-|TRBV20-1|TRBJ1-1|-
TGCAGTGTTTACGGGGGCACTGAAGCTTTCTTT
CSVYGGTEAFF
>TRBD2|TRBV28|TRBJ2-1|-
TGTGCCAGCAGTTTAATCGGCGGGAGGGTTAATGAGCAGTTCTTC
CASSLIGGRVNEQFF
>TRBD1|TRBV6-5|TRBJ1-6|-
TGTGCCAGCAGTCGACAGGGGGTGAATTCACCCCTCCACTTT
CASSRQGVNSPLHF
>-|TRBV28|TRBJ1-5|-
TGTGCCAGCAGTTTACCCGCGAGTTGGCAGCCCCAGCATTTT
CASSLPASWQPQHF
>-|TRBV6-2/TRBV6-3|TRBJ2-7|-
TGTGCCAGCAGCGCTACAGGGCCCCTTAACTACGAGCAGTACTTC
CASSATGPLNYEQYF
>-|TRBV28|TRBJ1-1|-
TGTGCCAGCACCTGGGGGGGTAGCACTGAAGCTTTCTTT
CASTWGGSTEAFF
>TRBD1|TRBV5-5|TRBJ2-7|-
TGTGCCAGCAGCGGCCCGGGACAGGGGGCTTCGCGCGAGCAGTACTTC
CASSGPGQGASREQYF
>TRBD2|TRBV6-5|TRBJ2-1|-
TGTGCCAGCGGAGGTCGCGGGAGGGAATACAATGAGCAGTTCTTC
CASGGRGREYNEQFF
>-|TRBV5-4|TRBJ1-1|-
TGTGCCAGCAGCTATACAGGGAGTAGGACTGAAGCTTTCTTT
CASSYTGSRTEAFF
>-|TRBV4-3|TRBJ1-2|few
TGCGCCAGCAGCCAAGACCTACGGTACTATGGCTACACCTTC
CASSQDLRYYGYTF
>TRBD1|TRBV19|TRBJ1-3|-
TGTGCCAGTAGTAGGCCGGACAGGGGGCCGGGAAACACCATATATTTT
CASSRPDRGPGNTIYF
>TRBD1|TRBV19|TRBJ2-7|-
TGTGCCAGTAGTATGGGGACAGGGATCTACGAGCAGTACTTC
CASSMGTGIYEQYF